These T cell receptor beta chains were read from a single sample in a study of blood T cell repertoires in COVID-19. The data were produced by immunoSEQ multiplex PCR, yet TCRdb's version contains in-frame clones alone and is incomplete. Here the sample spans roughly 80,000 clones, over 70% being singletons. Sequenced material: peripheral blood. These receptors all come from a man in his fifties or sixties with active COVID-19. Each CDR3 is given with its conserved first and last residue. D genes are given only for firm matches. Only some rows state a clone size, as once, few, many or a class for expanded clones.

clone size: -
V gene: TRBV2
D gene: TRBD1
J gene: TRBJ1-2
CDR3 DNA: TGTGCCAGCAGGGACAGGGGTTTGGGTGGCTACACCTTC
CDR3 protein: CASRDRGLGGYTF

clone size: -
V gene: TRBV25-1
D gene: TRBD1
J gene: TRBJ2-7
CDR3 DNA: TGTGCCAGCAGCACTTGGACAGGGTTGACCTACGAGCAGTACTTC
CDR3 protein: CASSTWTGLTYEQYF

clone size: -
V gene: TRBV7-8
D gene: -
J gene: TRBJ1-6
CDR3 DNA: TGTGCCAGCAGCCCCGGGTCCTATAATTCACCCCTCCACTTT
CDR3 protein: CASSPGSYNSPLHF

clone size: -
V gene: TRBV4-3
D gene: TRBD1
J gene: TRBJ1-2
CDR3 DNA: TGCGCCAGCAGCCAATTTCCCGGGACAGGGGGGGCTAACTATGGCTACACCTTC
CDR3 protein: CASSQFPGTGGANYGYTF

clone size: -
V gene: TRBV7-2
D gene: -
J gene: TRBJ1-5
CDR3 DNA: TGTGCCAGCAGCTTATCTCGGACAGATCAGCCCCAGCATTTT
CDR3 protein: CASSLSRTDQPQHF

clone size: once
V gene: TRBV4-2
D gene: -
J gene: TRBJ1-3
CDR3 DNA: TGTGCCAGCAGCCCCAGACTCTTCTCCTCGGGGGAGGATGGAAACACCATATATTTT
CDR3 protein: CASSPRLFSSGEDGNTIYF

clone size: -
V gene: TRBV5-4
D gene: -
J gene: TRBJ1-1
CDR3 DNA: TGTGCCAGCAGCTTAGGACACCCGAACACTGAAGCTTTCTTT
CDR3 protein: CASSLGHPNTEAFF

clone size: -
V gene: TRBV28
D gene: TRBD2
J gene: TRBJ2-1
CDR3 DNA: TGTGCCAGCGTTGGGCTAGCGGGGGGGCCGAATTCCTACAATGAGCAGTTCTTC
CDR3 protein: CASVGLAGGPNSYNEQFF

clone size: -
V gene: TRBV9
D gene: -
J gene: TRBJ1-1
CDR3 DNA: TGTGCCAGCAGCGTAGGTGGGCCAGACCTAACGAACACTGAAGCTTTCTTT
CDR3 protein: CASSVGGPDLTNTEAFF

clone size: -
V gene: TRBV5-4
D gene: TRBD2
J gene: TRBJ2-3
CDR3 DNA: TGTGCCAGCAGCGATACTAGCGGGGGGGCCAATACGCAGTATTTT
CDR3 protein: CASSDTSGGANTQYF

clone size: few
V gene: TRBV13
D gene: TRBD2
J gene: TRBJ2-7
CDR3 DNA: TGTGCCAGCGGAAACACTAGCGGGGTGTACTACGAGCAGTACTTC
CDR3 protein: CASGNTSGVYYEQYF

clone size: -
V gene: TRBV10-3
D gene: TRBD2
J gene: TRBJ2-1
CDR3 DNA: TGTGCCATCAGCTCGGGACTAGCGCCCAGTGAGCAGTTCTTC
CDR3 protein: CAISSGLAPSEQFF

clone size: -
V gene: TRBV5-4
D gene: -
J gene: TRBJ2-5
CDR3 DNA: TGTGCCAGCAGCGACTCCCAAGAGACCCAGTACTTC
CDR3 protein: CASSDSQETQYF

clone size: -
V gene: TRBV6-5
D gene: TRBD1
J gene: TRBJ2-7
CDR3 DNA: TGTGCCAGCAGTTCTCGGCCGGGACAGAACTACGAGCAGTACTTC
CDR3 protein: CASSSRPGQNYEQYF

clone size: -
V gene: TRBV19
D gene: -
J gene: TRBJ2-7
CDR3 DNA: TGTGCCAGTACCGGGGGAAGGGGCGAGCAGTACTTC
CDR3 protein: CASTGGRGEQYF

clone size: -
V gene: TRBV28
D gene: -
J gene: TRBJ1-1
CDR3 DNA: TGTGCCAGCAGACCACTTCTACAGGGAAACACTGAAGCTTTCTTT
CDR3 protein: CASRPLLQGNTEAFF

clone size: -
V gene: TRBV28
D gene: -
J gene: TRBJ2-3
CDR3 DNA: TGTGCCAGCAGTTTAGGTACAGTAACCTCGGCAGATACGCAGTATTTT
CDR3 protein: CASSLGTVTSADTQYF

clone size: -
V gene: TRBV6-2/TRBV6-3
D gene: -
J gene: TRBJ2-1
CDR3 DNA: TGTGCCAGCAGTTACCGCAAACTAAGGTACAATGAGCAGTTCTTC
CDR3 protein: CASSYRKLRYNEQFF